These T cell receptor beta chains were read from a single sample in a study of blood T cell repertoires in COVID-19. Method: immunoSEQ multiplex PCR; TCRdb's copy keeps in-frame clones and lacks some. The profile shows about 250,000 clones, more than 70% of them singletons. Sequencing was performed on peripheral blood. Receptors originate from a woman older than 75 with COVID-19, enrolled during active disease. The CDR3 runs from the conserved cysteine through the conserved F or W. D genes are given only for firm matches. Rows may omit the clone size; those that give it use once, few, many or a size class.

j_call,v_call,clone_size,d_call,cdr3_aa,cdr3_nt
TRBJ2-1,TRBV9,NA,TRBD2,CASRLAGGPGEQFF,TGTGCCAGCAGGTTAGCGGGGGGGCCCGGTGAGCAGTTCTTC
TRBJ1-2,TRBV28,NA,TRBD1,CASRSGQGTFYGYTF,TGTGCCAGCAGATCGGGACAGGGTACATTCTATGGCTACACCTTC
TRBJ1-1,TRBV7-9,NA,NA,CASSLAGSPRGAFF,TGTGCCAGCAGCTTGGCAGGTTCTCCCCGGGGAGCTTTCTTT
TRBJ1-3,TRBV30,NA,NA,CAWGAGNFGNTIYF,TGTGCCTGGGGGGCAGGGAATTTTGGAAACACCATATATTTT
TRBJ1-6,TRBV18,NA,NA,CASSPLARGRLGSPLHF,TGTGCCAGCTCACCACTGGCACGGGGGAGGTTGGGATCACCCCTCCACTTT
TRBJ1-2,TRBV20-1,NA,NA,CSALGSLGYTF,TGCAGTGCCCTCGGGTCTCTTGGCTACACCTTC
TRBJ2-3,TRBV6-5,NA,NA,CASSNKGASTDTQYF,TGTGCCAGCAGTAATAAGGGAGCGTCCACAGATACGCAGTATTTT
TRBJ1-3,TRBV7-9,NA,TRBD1,CASSPGQGNTIYF,TGTGCCAGCAGCCCGGGACAGGGGAACACCATATATTTT
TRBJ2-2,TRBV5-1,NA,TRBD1,CASGQGVRNTGELFF,TGCGCCAGCGGACAGGGGGTCCGGAACACCGGGGAGCTGTTTTTT
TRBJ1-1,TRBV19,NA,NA,CASSIEGSRNTEAFF,TGTGCCAGTAGTATAGAGGGCAGCCGGAACACTGAAGCTTTCTTT
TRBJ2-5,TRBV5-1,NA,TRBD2,CASSIGTSGQETQYF,TGCGCCAGCAGCATAGGGACTAGCGGCCAAGAGACCCAGTACTTC
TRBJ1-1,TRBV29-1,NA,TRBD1,CSALDREMNTEAFF,TGCAGCGCCCTGGACAGGGAGATGAACACTGAAGCTTTCTTT
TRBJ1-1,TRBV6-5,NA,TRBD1,CASSYGTGMNTEAFF,TGTGCCAGCAGTTACGGGACAGGGATGAACACTGAAGCTTTCTTT
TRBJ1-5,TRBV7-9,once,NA,CASSALDISNQPQHF,TGTGCCAGCAGCGCTTTGGACATCAGCAATCAGCCCCAGCATTTT
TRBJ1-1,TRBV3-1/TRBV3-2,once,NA,CASSPFTGSNTEAFF,TGTGCCAGCAGCCCCTTTACCGGGTCCAACACTGAAGCTTTCTTT
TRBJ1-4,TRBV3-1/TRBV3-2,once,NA,CASSRSIQGPNEKLFF,TGTGCCAGCAGCCGATCGATACAGGGTCCTAATGAAAAACTGTTTTTT
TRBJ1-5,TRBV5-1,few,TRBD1,CASSPTGARNQPQHF,TGCGCCAGCAGCCCGACAGGGGCCCGCAATCAGCCCCAGCATTTT
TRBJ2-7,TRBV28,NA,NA,CASPGRLPSYEQYF,TGTGCCAGCCCAGGCCGCCTCCCGTCGTACGAGCAGTACTTC
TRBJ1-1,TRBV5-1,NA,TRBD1,CASSPDRATEAFF,TGCGCCAGCAGCCCGGACAGGGCCACTGAAGCTTTCTTT
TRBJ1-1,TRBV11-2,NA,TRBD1,CASSSQGASTEAFF,TGTGCCAGCAGCTCCCAGGGGGCGAGCACTGAAGCTTTCTTT
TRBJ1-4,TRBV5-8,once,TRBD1,CASSSGTGYEKLFF,TGTGCCAGCAGCTCCGGGACAGGCTATGAAAAACTGTTTTTT
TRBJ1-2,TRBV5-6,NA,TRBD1,CASSLRDRGRGYTF,TGTGCCAGCAGCCTACGGGACAGGGGGAGAGGCTACACCTTC
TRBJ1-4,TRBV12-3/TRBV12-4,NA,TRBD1,CASVQTGAEKLFF,TGTGCCAGCGTACAGACAGGGGCCGAAAAACTGTTTTTT
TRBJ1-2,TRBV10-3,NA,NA,CAISESAANYGYTF,TGTGCCATCAGTGAGTCGGCAGCTAACTATGGCTACACCTTC
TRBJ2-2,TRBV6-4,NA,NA,CASSGQENAGELFF,TGTGCCAGCAGTGGACAGGAGAACGCCGGGGAGCTGTTTTTT
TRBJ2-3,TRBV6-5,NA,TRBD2,CASLAGGTDTQYF,TGTGCCAGCCTAGCGGGGGGAACAGATACGCAGTATTTT
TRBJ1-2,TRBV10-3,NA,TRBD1,CAIRGGQGENYGYTF,TGTGCCATCAGGGGGGGACAGGGGGAAAACTATGGCTACACCTTC
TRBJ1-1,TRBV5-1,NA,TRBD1,CASSQQGAGTEAFF,TGCGCCAGCAGCCAACAGGGGGCCGGGACTGAAGCTTTCTTT
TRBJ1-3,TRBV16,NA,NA,CASSQGQAGNTIYF,TGTGCCAGCAGCCAAGGACAAGCTGGAAACACCATATATTTT
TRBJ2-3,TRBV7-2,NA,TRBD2,CASILAGGTDTQYF,TGTGCCAGCATACTAGCGGGGGGCACAGATACGCAGTATTTT
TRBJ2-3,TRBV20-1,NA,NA,CSASRGAEDTQYF,TGCAGTGCTAGTCGGGGGGCAGAAGATACGCAGTATTTT
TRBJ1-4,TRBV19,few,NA,CASKAEARIANEKLFF,TGTGCCAGTAAAGCCGAGGCGAGGATCGCTAATGAAAAACTGTTTTTT
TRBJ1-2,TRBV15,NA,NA,CATSRDGSYGYTF,TGTGCCACCAGCAGAGATGGGAGCTATGGCTACACCTTC
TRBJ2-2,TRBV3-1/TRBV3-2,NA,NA,CASSQGQTITTGELFF,TGTGCCAGCAGCCAAGGACAAACCATCACCACCGGGGAGCTGTTTTTT
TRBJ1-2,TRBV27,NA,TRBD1,CASSSFPSGTDEKHGYTF,TGTGCCAGCAGTTCCTTTCCCTCCGGGACAGATGAAAAGCATGGCTACACCTTC
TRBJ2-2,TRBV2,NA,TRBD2,CASSGGGANTGELFF,TGTGCCAGCAGTGGCGGGGGGGCGAACACCGGGGAGCTGTTTTTT
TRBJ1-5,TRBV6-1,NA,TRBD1,CASSEGQVPQPQHF,TGTGCCAGCAGTGAGGGACAGGTCCCCCAGCCCCAGCATTTT
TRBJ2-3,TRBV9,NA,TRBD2,CASSVGSAGDTDTQYF,TGTGCCAGCAGCGTAGGATCGGCGGGGGACACAGATACGCAGTATTTT
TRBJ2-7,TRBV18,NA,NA,CASSPPGAYEQYF,TGTGCCAGCTCACCACCGGGAGCCTACGAGCAGTACTTC
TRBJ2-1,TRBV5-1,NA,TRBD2,CASSLGSGGTYNEQFF,TGCGCCAGCAGCTTGGGTAGCGGGGGGACTTACAATGAGCAGTTCTTC
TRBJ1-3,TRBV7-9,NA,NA,CASSFRASGNTIYF,TGTGCCAGCAGCTTCAGGGCGTCTGGAAACACCATATATTTT
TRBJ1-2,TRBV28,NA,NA,CASSLTAYGYTF,TGTGCCAGCAGTTTGACAGCCTATGGCTACACCTTC